Described below is a single T cell receptor beta chain sequence and its context. Antigen specificity is unknown. A single record per CDR3 protein comes from TCRdb applying MiXCR to the PCR reads. The sample carries hundreds of thousands of distinct CDR3 sequences, about 25% recorded once. CDR1 and CDR2 (germline): LNHDA, SQIVND (reference sequence). The CDR3 is 15 residues long. V lost 6 bases to trimming and J lost 0 bases; unmatched junction nucleotides: 2. The sample is drawn from a study of molecular identifiers for immune sequencing clone quantification. Libraries from naive CD8 cells were generated from 20,000 to 1,000,000 sorted cells (with 10%, 30% or 50% RNA). The CD8+CD4-CCR7+CD45RA+ phenotype defined the sorted naive CD8 T cells. Study conclusions and caveats: Among effectors, clones above 20 RNA copies held over 97% of molecules; among naive cells, under 1%.

Sequences were obtained from naive CD8+ T cells from blood, with Jurkat cell RNA spiked in. Subset defined: FACS-sorted CD8+CD4-CCR7+CD45RA+ naive T cells. The V and J genes are TRBV19 and TRBJ1-5; TRBD1 matches 10 bases. The clonotype originates from a human donor in good health. Some libraries in this study had Jurkat cell RNA spiked in. CDR3 coding DNA: TGTGCCAGTAGCAGACAGGGGGCTAGCAATCAGCCCCAGCATTTT. Encoded protein: CASSRQGASNQPQHF.